The rows below give T cell receptor beta chains drawn from one sample of a study of T cell changes during pregnancy in multiple sclerosis. Libraries were prepared by immunoSEQ multiplex PCR; TCRdb keeps only in-frame clonotypes and omits some of them. The sample yields tens of thousands of clones, around 93% seen once. The starting material was peripheral blood, obtained after pregnancy. The receptors shown here come from a female donor with multiple sclerosis, enrolled in a pregnancy study. CDR3s include the opening cysteine and the closing phenylalanine or tryptophan. The order of the fields is D gene, clone size, V gene, J gene, CDR3 DNA, CDR3 protein. The D gene is left open where the match is weak. The listing skips clone size in some rows; elsewhere it reads once, few, many or a size class.

NA	NA	TRBV7-9	TRBJ1-3	TGTGCCAGCAGCTTAGTATCCGGGAATGGAAACACCATATATTTT	CASSLVSGNGNTIYF
TRBD2	NA	TRBV6-1	TRBJ2-1	TGTGCCAGCAGAAAGACTAGCGACGTGTACAATGAGCAGTTCTTC	CASRKTSDVYNEQFF
NA	NA	TRBV20-1	TRBJ2-3	TGCAGTGCCCCAAGCGGTAAGGTGCAGTATTTT	CSAPSGKVQYF
TRBD2	NA	TRBV7-8	TRBJ2-5	TGTGCCAGCAGCTCCCTGGGGGGGGACCAAGAGACCCAGTACTTC	CASSSLGGDQETQYF
NA	NA	TRBV20-1	TRBJ2-7	TGCAGTCGTGAGCTCTCCTACGAGCAGTACTTC	CSRELSYEQYF
NA	NA	TRBV18	TRBJ2-3	TGTGCCAGCTCACCACGGAGGGGCTATACAGATACGCAGTATTTT	CASSPRRGYTDTQYF
TRBD2	NA	TRBV28	TRBJ2-7	TGTGCCAGCAGTTTAGGGGGACTAGCGGGAGGGGAGCAGTACTTC	CASSLGGLAGGEQYF
TRBD1	NA	TRBV19	TRBJ1-5	TGTGCCAGTAGTGCTTTTCAGGGGGCTGGCAATCAGCCCCAGCATTTT	CASSAFQGAGNQPQHF
TRBD1	NA	TRBV27	TRBJ2-7	TGTGCCAGCAGTCAATCGACAGGGCGGTCGCAGTACTTC	CASSQSTGRSQYF
TRBD1	NA	TRBV5-6	TRBJ1-2	TGTGCCAGCAGCCTCCGGACAGGGAGAGGCTACACCTTC	CASSLRTGRGYTF
NA	NA	TRBV18	TRBJ1-1	TGTGCCAGCTCCGGTGAGATGAACACTGAAGCTTTCTTT	CASSGEMNTEAFF
TRBD2	NA	TRBV11-3	TRBJ2-7	TGTGCCAGCAGCCTTAGCGGGAGGGCCTCAGAGCAGTACTTC	CASSLSGRASEQYF
NA	NA	TRBV7-9	TRBJ1-5	TGTGCCAGCAGCTCGTCCTTAAATAGCGGCAATCAGCCCCAGCATTTT	CASSSSLNSGNQPQHF
NA	once	TRBV5-5	TRBJ2-5	TGTGCCAGCAGCTTTCTGCAGATCGCTGGCGAGACCCAGTACTTC	CASSFLQIAGETQYF
TRBD1	NA	TRBV19	TRBJ1-2	TGTGCCAGTAGTATGCCCTCTTCAGGGGGAGGCTACACCTTC	CASSMPSSGGGYTF
TRBD2	NA	TRBV4-1	TRBJ2-2	TGCGCCAGCAGCCAAGAAGTAGCGGGAGCCGGGGAGCTGTTTTTT	CASSQEVAGAGELFF
NA	NA	TRBV7-2	TRBJ2-7	TGTGCCAGCAGCTTAGAGGTCACTACCTACGAGCAGTACTTC	CASSLEVTTYEQYF
NA	NA	TRBV11-3	TRBJ2-7	TGTGCCAGCAGCTTAAGGCCCCTAGCCGCCTACGAGCAGTACTTC	CASSLRPLAAYEQYF
NA	once	TRBV27	TRBJ2-4	TGTGCCAGCAGTTTACTCGGAGACATTCAGTACTTC	CASSLLGDIQYF
TRBD2	NA	TRBV7-2	TRBJ2-1	TGTGCCAGCAGCTTAACGGGAGGATCCTACAATGAGCAGTTCTTC	CASSLTGGSYNEQFF
NA	NA	TRBV11-3	TRBJ2-7	TGTGCCAGCAGCTTAGTAGGGGCCGAGCAGTACTTC	CASSLVGAEQYF
NA	once	TRBV11-2	TRBJ2-7	TGTGCCAGCAGCCCTACAGGCTACGAGCAGTACTTC	CASSPTGYEQYF
TRBD1	NA	TRBV7-2	TRBJ2-7	TGTGCCAGCTCCATCGGGACAGGGGGTTACGAGCAGTACTTC	CASSIGTGGYEQYF
NA	NA	TRBV4-2	TRBJ2-1	TGTGCCAGCAGCCAAGATTCCCAAGCCTCCTACAATGAGCAGTTCTTC	CASSQDSQASYNEQFF
NA	once	TRBV5-5	TRBJ1-2	TGTGCCAGCAGCTTGGGCGGGTCTGGCTACACCTTC	CASSLGGSGYTF
NA	NA	TRBV13	TRBJ1-5	TGTGCCAACCGGGGGGGAATGGGTCAGCCCCAGCATTTT	CANRGGMGQPQHF
NA	NA	TRBV18	TRBJ2-7	TGTGCCAGCTCACCACAGGGGGCCGGGGGTAGCTACGAGCAGTACTTC	CASSPQGAGGSYEQYF
NA	NA	TRBV27	TRBJ2-3	TGTGCCAGCAGTCCCAAATGGGGCACTCTCACAGATACGCAGTATTTT	CASSPKWGTLTDTQYF
NA	NA	TRBV14	TRBJ2-1	TGTGCCAGCAGCCAATTGGGGCCGAACTACAATGAGCAGTTCTTC	CASSQLGPNYNEQFF
NA	NA	TRBV9	TRBJ1-5	TGTGCCAGCAGCGTAGGGCCAAGTCAGCCCCAGCATTTT	CASSVGPSQPQHF
NA	NA	TRBV5-1	TRBJ2-2	TGCGCCAGCAGCTTGACACAGATCACCGGGGAGCTGTTTTTT	CASSLTQITGELFF
TRBD2	NA	TRBV5-6	TRBJ2-1	TGTGCCAGCAGCCTTAGGACTAGCGGACGTTCGCGCTCCTACAATGAGCAGTTCTTC	CASSLRTSGRSRSYNEQFF
NA	NA	TRBV7-6	TRBJ2-7	TGTGCCAGCACCCCAGGGGGGAGCTCCTACGAGCAGTACTTC	CASTPGGSSYEQYF
NA	NA	TRBV7-2	TRBJ1-5	TGTGCCAGCAGTCAAGACAGTAGCAATCAGCCCCAGCATTTT	CASSQDSSNQPQHF
NA	once	TRBV29-1	TRBJ1-1	TGCAGCGTTGTACCCAGGGTCGGTGAAGCTTTCTTT	CSVVPRVGEAFF
NA	NA	TRBV5-4	TRBJ2-3	TGTGCCAGCAGCTTGTTCGGGGACTCAGATACGCAGTATTTT	CASSLFGDSDTQYF